Below are 27 T cell receptor beta chains sequenced from a single sample in a study of CD8+CD57+ T cells in acquired aplastic anemia. All patients picked for sequencing had shown, by flow cytometry, an expansion of CD8+CD57+ cells. Profiling that covered TCR beta VDJ and CDR3 relied on genomic DNA as its template. Each CDR3 protein gets one entry after TCRdb re-called the reads with MiXCR. Of roughly 150,000 distinct CDR3 sequences listed, around half are singletons. Sequenced input: sorted CD4+, CD8+, or CD8+CD57+ T cells (not recorded which) from PBMCs. The receptors shown here come from a human donor with aplastic anemia.

This chain's CDR3 is CATSDYPSSYEQYF. CDR3 coding DNA: TGTGCCACCAGTGATTATCCTAGCTCCTACGAGCAGTACTTC. This chain links TRBV24-1 with TRBJ2-7, with unresolved D. V gave up 2 bases and J gave up 0 bases, with 7 bases separating them. The CDR3 is made up of 14 amino acids. Germline assignment: CDR1 KGHDR and CDR2 SFDVKD.

The CDR3 DNA is TGCAGTGCTAGAGACCCGCAGGTCGTCTCCTACGAGCAGTACTTC. Encoded protein: CSARDPQVVSYEQYF. The chain has TRBV20-1 and TRBJ2-7; no firm D call. The length of the CDR3 is 15 residues. Trimming shortened V by 0 bases and J by 0 bases, and 12 bases separated the two germline ends. Germline CDR1 DFQATT, CDR2 SNEGSKA (reference sequence).

The chain recombines TRBV15 with TRBJ2-7, with a possible D match to TRBD1 (5 bases). The V gene lost 4 bases and the J gene lost 0 bases, with 16 bases spanning the gap. The germline V gene has CDR1 LNHNV and CDR2 YYDKDF (reference sequence). This CDR3 region has 16 residues. The CDR3 spells CATSTHDPDSSYEQYF. The CDR3 DNA reads as TGTGCCACCAGCACCCATGACCCCGACAGCTCCTACGAGCAGTACTTC.

This clonotype came up many times. The V gene is TRBV5-1, the J gene TRBJ2-2, with 10 positions matching TRBD2. V was clipped by 4 bases and J by 0 bases; unmatched bases: 9. The CDR3 runs 18 residues. Germline V lookup: CDR1 SGHRS, CDR2 YFSETQ. CDR3 in amino acids: CASSRTRTSGANTGELFF. DNA for the CDR3: TGCGCCAGCAGCAGAACGCGGACTAGCGGTGCGAACACCGGGGAGCTGTTTTTT.

There are many counts of this clonotype. As DNA, the CDR3 is TGTGCCACCAGGGACGGGGTTAGCAATCAGCCCCAGCATTTT. Translated: CATRDGVSNQPQHF. The chain links TRBV15 to TRBJ1-5; D unclear. With 6 bases removed from V and 0 bases from J, the gap between germline ends came to 9 bases. The CDR3 length is 14 residues. Germline V gene data show CDR1 as LNHNV and CDR2 as YYDKDF (reference sequence).

This clonotype came up a few times. J is TRBJ2-1 and V is TRBV27, with D possibly being TRBD1 or TRBD2 (5 bases each). Germline V CDR1 and CDR2: MNHEY, SMNVEV (reference sequence). The CDR3 runs to 15 residues. Trimming removed 5 bases from V and 2 bases from J, with 13 bases in between. CDR3 protein: CASSARDAAYNEQFF. Written as DNA, the CDR3 is TGTGCCAGCAGTGCCCGGGACGCTGCCTACAATGAGCAGTTCTTC.

This clonotype was found a few times. The chain uses TRBV2 and TRBJ2-5; D gene uncertain. This CDR3 is 11 amino acids long. CDR1 SNHLY and CDR2 FYNNEI come from the germline V gene. Trimming removed 3 bases at V and 7 bases at J, with 6 bases between. CDR3 region: CASSEGGTQYF. The CDR3 bases are TGTGCCAGCAGTGAGGGCGGGACCCAGTACTTC.

V is TRBV15 and J is TRBJ1-5; D might be TRBD1 (5 bases). Trimming removed 4 bases at V and 1 base at J, with 11 bases between. This CDR3 spans 15 amino acids. CDR1 and CDR2 from the germline V gene are LNHNV and YYDKDF (reference sequence). The CDR3 loop reads CATSTPRDSNQPQHF. The CDR3, as DNA: TGTGCCACCAGCACTCCTCGGGACAGCAATCAGCCCCAGCATTTT.

As for this clonotype: A read error may produce the germline difference seen at one junction end. This chain links TRBV19 with TRBJ2-1; no definite D call. The CDR3 length is 15 residues. Germline V gene sequence: CDR1 LNHDA, CDR2 SQIVND (reference sequence). The CDR3 DNA reads as TGTGCCAGTAGTATTGGCGCGAGCTCCCACAATGAGCAGTTCTTC. It specifies CASSIGASSHNEQFF.

This clonotype was detected only once. The chain has TRBV15 and TRBJ2-3; tentatively, D is TRBD1 or TRBD2 (5 bases each). From germline, CDR1 is LNHNV and CDR2 YYDKDF (reference sequence). Trimming took 1 base from V and 1 from J, leaving 9 bases between them. The CDR3 runs 15 residues. CDR3 nucleotides: TGTGCCACCAGCAGAGGGACGGGACGCACAGATACGCAGTATTTT. Translating gives CATSRGTGRTDTQYF. Using reference TRBV15 and TRBJ2-3 for the parts outside the CDR3, the full variable domain is DAMVIQNPRYQVTQFGKPVTLSCSQTLNHNVMYWYQQKSSQAPKLLFHYYDKDFNNEADTPDNFQSRRPNTSFCFLDIRSPGLGDTAMYLCATSRGTGRTDTQYFGPGTRLTVL.

This clonotype was seen ten or more times. The rearrangement uses TRBV6-5 and TRBJ1-5; D not resolved. Per germline, CDR1 MNHEY and CDR2 SVGAGI. This CDR3 is built from 15 residues. The V end was cut by 0 bases, the J end by 1 base, with 7 bases between. The CDR3 DNA sequence: TGTGCCAGCAGTTACTCTTCAGCGAGCAATCAGCCCCAGCATTTT. This sequence encodes CASSYSSASNQPQHF.

The chain has TRBV2 and TRBJ2-3; perhaps TRBD1 as D (5 bases). The CDR3 runs to 15 residues. CDR1 and CDR2 (germline): SNHLY, FYNNEI. Trimming took off 8 bases at V and 2 bases at J, with 17 bases between the two ends. CDR3 region: CASGGQGGYTDTQYF. The CDR3 DNA reads as TGTGCCAGCGGCGGTCAGGGCGGCTACACAGATACGCAGTATTTT.

The chain joins TRBV14 to TRBJ2-7; D is uncertain. CDR1 is SGHDN, CDR2 FVKESK, per germline. Trimming left V 0 bases short and J 3 bases short, with 12 bases between. The CDR3 runs 15 residues. CDR3: CASSQDSGNLYEQYF. CDR3 DNA sequence: TGTGCCAGCAGCCAAGATTCGGGTAACCTCTACGAGCAGTACTTC.

This chain connects TRBV6-5 to TRBJ1-1; 7 bases map to TRBD1. V was pared by 2 bases and J by 0 bases, with 3 bases of the junction left unmatched. Germline V gives CDR1 MNHEY, CDR2 SVGAGI. The CDR3 has 15 amino acids. The CDR3, as DNA: TGTGCCAGCAGTTACGGGGACAGCCTGAACACTGAAGCTTTCTTT. This sequence encodes CASSYGDSLNTEAFF.

The chain joins TRBV29-1 to TRBJ2-4; D is uncertain. Germline CDR1 is SQVTM and CDR2 is ANQGSEA. The CDR3 contains 14 residues. V lost 4 bases and J lost 0, with 10 bases in between. CDR3 loop: CSVVEMEAKNIQYF. Here the CDR3 DNA reads TGCAGCGTTGTAGAAATGGAAGCCAAAAACATTCAGTACTTC.

The CDR3 loop is CASSILQDTNSPLHF. For the CDR3, the DNA is TGTGCCAGTAGTATATTGCAGGATACGAATTCACCCCTCCACTTT. This chain uses TRBV19 with TRBJ1-6; D remains unclear. Trimming took off 2 bases at V and 7 bases at J, with 12 bases between the two ends. CDR3 length: 15 amino acids. Germline assignment: CDR1 LNHDA and CDR2 SQIVND (reference sequence).

In regard to this clonotype: A much larger clone differs by one base, so this may be a read error. The gene calls are TRBV10-3 and TRBJ1-2; no definite D call. CDR3 length equals 14 residues. Germline CDR1 is ENHRY and CDR2 is SYGVKD. V lost 5 bases, J lost 7 bases, and 17 bases lay in between. CDR3 region: CAISFRTSGVGYTF. In DNA, the CDR3 is TGTGCCATCAGTTTCCGGACGTCTGGGGTTGGCTACACCTTC.

This clonotype was seen a single time. The junction differs from germline at one of its ends, possibly a read error. The gene calls are TRBV24-1 and TRBJ1-2; no clear D. The CDR3 consists of 11 residues. Germline V gene lookup returns CDR1 KGHDR and CDR2 SFDVKD. The CDR3 spells CASSELQGYTF. The CDR3 bases are TGTGCCAGCAGTGAGCTACAGGGCTACACCTTC.

This clonotype was found many times. This chain uses TRBV19 with TRBJ2-5; D remains ambiguous. V shed 6 bases and J shed 1 base, with 15 bases lying between them. The CDR3 loop spans 15 amino acids. The germline V gene has CDR1 LNHDA and CDR2 SQIVND (reference sequence). CDR3 DNA sequence: TGTGCCAGTAGAAGAGACTGGGCTACCCAAGAGACCCAGTACTTC. This encodes CASRRDWATQETQYF.

This clonotype was found many times. The rearrangement joins TRBV9 to TRBJ1-2, with no clear D. CDR3 length: 16 residues. Germline V gives CDR1 SGDLS, CDR2 YYNGEE. V lost 0 bases to trimming and J lost 5 bases, with 17 bases between them. Written as DNA, the CDR3 is TGTGCCAGCAGCGTAGGGGAGGTGGCAGAAACGTATGGCTACACCTTC. This translates into CASSVGEVAETYGYTF.

The chain links TRBV30 to TRBJ1-2; weak D call: TRBD1 (5 bases). V shed 3 bases and J shed 2 bases, with 16 bases lying between them. Germline values: CDR1 GTSNPN, CDR2 SVGIG (reference sequence). This CDR3 is 15 amino acids long. The CDR3 DNA reads TGTGCCTGGAGGGCTAGGGGACCTCCGAACTATGGCTACACCTTC. Translated, it gives CAWRARGPPNYGYTF.

This clonotype was seen at least ten times. This chain joins TRBV12-3 or TRBV12-4 and TRBJ2-5; a possible D gene is TRBD1 (6 bases). The CDR3 extends over 14 amino acids. V was cut by 6 bases and J by 3 bases, with 14 bases left in between. The CDR3 loop reads CASSRTAIKETQYF. The CDR3 DNA sequence: TGTGCCAGCAGCCGGACAGCTATTAAAGAGACCCAGTACTTC.

The chain uses TRBV12-3 or TRBV12-4 and TRBJ2-3; 15 bases agree with TRBD2. The V segment lost 4 bases and the J segment 6 bases; nucleotides outside the gene matches: 8. The length of the CDR3 is 17 residues. The DNA for the CDR3 is TGTGCCAGCAGTTCCACAGGACTAGCGGGAGGGGGGGATACGCAGTATTTT. Its translation: CASSSTGLAGGGDTQYF.

This clonotype was seen ten or more times. This chain links TRBV7-6 with TRBJ2-7, with TRBD2 matching 12 bases. V lost 2 bases to trimming and J lost 6 bases; unmatched junction nucleotides: 5. The CDR3 length is 15 residues. The germline CDR1 and CDR2 sequences are SGHVS and FNYEAQ. The CDR3 DNA sequence: TGTGCCAGCAGCTTACTAGCGGGAGGGCCGTCCGAGCAGTACTTC. This translates into CASSLLAGGPSEQYF.

The chain carries TRBV15 and TRBJ1-2; no clear D. V dropped 0 bases and J dropped 2 bases, with 10 bases sitting between them. Looked up from germline, CDR1 is LNHNV and CDR2 is YYDKDF (reference sequence). The CDR3 runs to 15 residues. The CDR3 coding sequence is TGTGCCACCAGCAGAGAAAGAGACACCAACTATGGCTACACCTTC. Its translation: CATSRERDTNYGYTF.

V and J are TRBV10-3 and TRBJ2-5, with 10 nucleotides matching TRBD2. Trimming removed 6 bases from V and 1 base from J; junction bases left unmatched: 5. Germline lookup yields CDR1 ENHRY and CDR2 SYGVKD. The CDR3 runs to 15 residues. The CDR3 protein is CAIRPGLASQETQYF. The CDR3 DNA reads as TGTGCCATCAGACCGGGACTAGCGTCCCAAGAGACCCAGTACTTC.

The V and J genes are TRBV7-9 and TRBJ1-1, with D possibly being TRBD1 (6 bases). Trimming cost V 3 bases and J 7 bases, with 12 bases left between them. Germline V gene sequence: CDR1 SEHNR, CDR2 FQNEAQ (reference sequence). The CDR3 is made up of 13 amino acids. The CDR3 region is CASSFSTGGEAFF. CDR3 DNA: TGTGCCAGCAGCTTCTCGACAGGAGGTGAAGCTTTCTTT.